These 29 T cell receptor beta chains originate from one sample sequenced in a study of CD8 T cells in ankylosing spondylitis. No antigen is known for these receptors. TCRdb used MiXCR to reprocess the 5' RACE reads, holding one entry per CDR3 protein. The repertoire holds more than 300,000 distinct CDR3 sequences, with less than 10% as singletons. Notes on the study in general: One TCR beta motif, made up of seven to nine highly homologous variants, appeared characteristic of ankylosing spondylitis blood.

Sequenced input: blood, either unsorted or a sorted T cell fraction (not recorded which). The receptors were gathered from a male donor with ankylosing spondylitis.

The V call is TRBV11-3, the J call TRBJ2-5; D is perhaps TRBD2 (5 bases). The CDR3 extends over 15 amino acids. Germline CDR1 is SGHNT and CDR2 is YENEEA. Between the trimmed V and J ends, which lost 0 bases and 5 bases, there was a span of 13 bases. As DNA, the CDR3 is TGTGCCAGCAGCTTAGATCGTCGGGGTTTGGAGACCCAGTACTTC. Protein: CASSLDRRGLETQYF.

The V gene is TRBV5-1, the J gene TRBJ2-5; TRBD1 is a possible D gene (5 bases). The V end lost 3 bases, the J end lost 4 bases, and 16 bases lay between the germline ends. CDR3 length equals 15 residues. The V gene's germline CDR1 is SGHRS and CDR2 YFSETQ. CDR3 DNA sequence: TGCGCCAGCAGCTCTCTGACAGACGCCCCAGAGACCCAGTACTTC. Protein: CASSSLTDAPETQYF.

This clonotype was counted ten times or more. V is TRBV5-1 and J is TRBJ1-4; D is perhaps TRBD1 (5 bases). V was cut by 4 bases and J by 4 bases, with 11 bases left in between. This CDR3 contains 14 residues. Germline V CDR1 and CDR2: SGHRS, YFSETQ. This chain's CDR3 is CASSTRDGNEKLFF. The CDR3 DNA reads as TGCGCCAGCAGCACCCGGGACGGTAATGAAAAACTGTTTTTT.

This clonotype was detected a few times. V and J are TRBV7-2 and TRBJ2-1; 8 bases align to TRBD2. Germline CDR1 is SGHTA and CDR2 is FQGNSA. The CDR3 has 15 residues. V dropped 5 bases and J dropped 9; count of bases not matched to a gene: 12. The CDR3 DNA sequence: TGTGCCAGCAGCCCCCGGGGGGGTTCTTCGGGTGAGCAGTTCTTC. Its protein is CASSPRGGSSGEQFF.

The sample holds a few counts of this clonotype. The genes are TRBV6-5 and TRBJ2-4; 12 bases agree with TRBD2. The germline gives CDR1 MNHEY, CDR2 SVGAGI. This CDR3 spans 17 amino acids. V was clipped by 2 bases and J by 6 bases; unmatched bases: 8. The CDR3 loop reads CASSYGMTSGRRNIQYF. The CDR3 DNA reads TGTGCCAGCAGTTACGGTATGACTAGCGGGAGAAGAAACATTCAGTACTTC.

This clonotype has at least ten counts. This chain joins TRBV6-6 and TRBJ1-3; 12 bases are a match to TRBD1. Losses at the gene ends were 5 bases for V and 4 bases for J; bases not matched to a gene: 9. There are 17 residues in the CDR3. Germline V lookup: CDR1 MNHNY, CDR2 SVGAGI (reference sequence). Written as DNA, the CDR3 is TGTGCCAGCAGTCGGGACAGGGGGCGCATATTGGGAAACACCATATATTTT. Encoded protein: CASSRDRGRILGNTIYF.

The gene calls are TRBV19 and TRBJ1-6, with D possibly being TRBD1 (6 bases). CDR1 LNHDA and CDR2 SQIVND come from the germline V gene (reference sequence). V gave up 1 base and J gave up 11 bases, with 9 bases separating them. The CDR3 is made up of 13 amino acids. The CDR3 spells CASSIGQAAPLHF. DNA of the CDR3: TGTGCCAGTAGTATAGGACAGGCTGCACCCCTCCACTTT.

Many counts were recorded for this clonotype. The chain is built from TRBV12-3 or TRBV12-4 and TRBJ2-3, with D hard to call. The CDR3 spans 15 residues. With 5 bases removed from V and 0 bases from J, the gap between germline ends came to 12 bases. The CDR3 is CASSLSVPSTDTQYF. Here the CDR3 DNA reads TGTGCCAGCAGTCTCTCGGTCCCTAGCACAGATACGCAGTATTTT.

This clonotype was found many times. The chain employs TRBV29-1 and TRBJ2-5, with a possible D match to TRBD1 (6 bases). V was shortened by 8 bases and J by 0 bases, with 13 bases between the two germline ends. There are 13 residues in the CDR3. From germline, CDR1 is SQVTM and CDR2 ANQGSEA. The CDR3 DNA reads as TGCAGCTTACTCCAGGGGAACCAAGAGACCCAGTACTTC. The encoded protein is CSLLQGNQETQYF.

This clonotype was counted at least ten times. The rearrangement links TRBV4-2 to TRBJ2-5; D ambiguous. CDR3 length: 13 amino acids. V shed 3 bases and J shed 5 bases, with 10 bases lying between them. The germline CDR1 and CDR2 sequences are LGHNA and YNFKEQ. CDR3 sequence: CASSQSDWETQYF. CDR3 nucleotides: TGTGCCAGCAGCCAGTCCGATTGGGAGACCCAGTACTTC.

This clonotype was counted ten times or more. The chain is built from TRBV4-1 and TRBJ2-1; D not certain. The CDR3 is 14 residues long. The germline V gene encodes CDR1 MGHRA and CDR2 YSYEKL. V gave up 4 bases and J gave up 6 bases, with 13 bases separating them. DNA of the CDR3: TGCGCCAGCAGCCTAAGAGTCGGACCCAATGAGCAGTTCTTC. Protein: CASSLRVGPNEQFF.

The chain combines TRBV2 with TRBJ1-3, with D possibly TRBD1 on 5 matching bases. This CDR3 spans 15 amino acids. CDR1 and CDR2 (germline): SNHLY, FYNNEI. V gave up 7 bases and J gave up 0 bases, with 13 bases separating them. This chain's CDR3 is CASTRGTSSGNTIYF. CDR3 nucleotide sequence: TGTGCCAGCACCAGAGGGACGAGCTCTGGAAACACCATATATTTT.

This rearrangement joins TRBV7-2 to TRBJ1-5, with unresolved D. The V gene lost 4 bases and the J gene lost 6 bases, with 19 bases spanning the gap. The germline V gene has CDR1 SGHTA and CDR2 FQGNSA. This CDR3 region has 16 residues. In nucleotides, the CDR3 is TGTGCCAGCAGCTCCGCGTATGGGGTTGGGAGTCAGCCCCAGCATTTT. It specifies CASSSAYGVGSQPQHF.

Regarding this clonotype: A much larger clone differs from this one at a single base, so this may be a read error. V is TRBV5-1 and J is TRBJ2-7; TRBD2 might be the D (5 bases). Germline V gene lookup returns CDR1 SGHRS and CDR2 YFSETQ. V lost 5 bases and J lost 0, with 15 bases in between. This CDR3 has 15 amino acids. This chain's CDR3 is CASSWLGLVSYEQYF. The CDR3, as DNA: TGCGCCAGCAGTTGGCTTGGACTGGTCTCCTACGAGCAGTACTTC. Full variable domain (missing parts from reference TRBV5-1 and TRBJ2-7): KAGVTQTPRYLIKTRGQQVTLSCSPISGHRSVSWYQQTPGQGLQFLFEYFSETQRNKGNFPGRFSGRQFSNSRSEMNVSTLELGDSALYLCASSWLGLVSYEQYFGPGTRLTVT.

This clonotype was seen at least ten times. This chain connects TRBV10-3 to TRBJ1-1, with D unresolved. The germline V and J ends were trimmed by 7 bases and 0 bases, with 18 bases remaining between them. This CDR3 is built from 16 residues. Per the germline V gene, CDR1 is ENHRY and CDR2 is SYGVKD. The CDR3 DNA sequence: TGTGCCATCACCCCGGACGGACCGAGCTTGAACACTGAAGCTTTCTTT. It specifies CAITPDGPSLNTEAFF.

This clonotype was found a few times. The gene calls are TRBV19 and TRBJ1-1; 8 bases align to TRBD1. CDR3 length: 13 residues. Germline CDR1 and CDR2: LNHDA and SQIVND (reference sequence). With V trimmed by 4 bases and J by 7 bases, 5 bases remained unmatched. CDR3 nucleotides: TGTGCCAGTAGTACCCGGACAGGGCGTGAAGCTTTCTTT. As protein: CASSTRTGREAFF.

The table lists this clonotype with many counts. The rearrangement joins TRBV3-1 to TRBJ2-3; perhaps D is TRBD1 or TRBD2 (5 bases each). The CDR3 loop spans 15 amino acids. The V end was cut by 0 bases, the J end by 4 bases, with 11 bases between. CDR1 is LGHDT, CDR2 YNNKEL, per germline (reference sequence). CDR3 amino acids: CASSQDATGPDTQYF. CDR3 coding DNA: TGTGCCAGCAGCCAAGACGCAACGGGACCAGATACGCAGTATTTT.

The chain employs TRBV20-1 and TRBJ1-5; possibly TRBD1 for D (5 bases). Trimming cost V 6 bases and J 6 bases, with 12 bases left between them. The CDR3 covers 12 residues. CDR1 and CDR2 from the germline V gene are DFQATT and SNEGSKA (reference sequence). CDR3 region: CSAASGRQPQHF. The CDR3 DNA is TGCAGTGCAGCCTCGGGGCGTCAGCCCCAGCATTTT.

The chain combines TRBV27 with TRBJ2-1; unclear D gene. V shed 6 bases and J shed 6 bases, with 6 bases lying between them. The CDR3 runs to 11 residues. CDR1 is MNHEY, CDR2 SMNVEV, per germline (reference sequence). CDR3 nucleotide sequence: TGTGCCAGCAGGGCAGGCAATGAGCAGTTCTTC. As protein: CASRAGNEQFF.

This clonotype was observed a handful of times. V gene TRBV28 combines with J gene TRBJ1-1; D is undetermined. Germline loops: CDR1 MDHEN, CDR2 SYDVKM. The CDR3 covers 12 residues. V was pared by 10 bases and J by 6 bases, with 15 bases between. CDR3: CATYHPVAEAFF. CDR3 nucleotides: TGTGCCACCTATCACCCCGTCGCTGAAGCTTTCTTT. The entire variable domain, with the rest obtained from reference TRBV28 and TRBJ1-1, is as follows: DVKVTQSSRYLVKRTGEKVFLECVQDMDHENMFWYRQDPGLGLRLIYFSYDVKMKEKGDIPEGYSVSREKKERFSLILESASTNQTSMYLCATYHPVAEAFFGQGTRLTVV.

The sample holds a few counts of this clonotype. The gene calls are TRBV15 and TRBJ2-3; D is perhaps TRBD2 (6 bases). Trimming stripped 4 bases from V and 4 bases from J, with 12 bases between. CDR3 length: 14 amino acids. CDR1 and CDR2 (germline): LNHNV, YYDKDF (reference sequence). CDR3 nucleotide sequence: TGTGCCACCAGCACGGGGGTAGTTTCAGATACGCAGTATTTT. Translating it yields CATSTGVVSDTQYF. Together with reference TRBV15 and TRBJ2-3, the CDR3 gives the full variable domain: DAMVIQNPRYQVTQFGKPVTLSCSQTLNHNVMYWYQQKSSQAPKLLFHYYDKDFNNEADTPDNFQSRRPNTSFCFLDIRSPGLGDTAMYLCATSTGVVSDTQYFGPGTRLTVL.

This clonotype was counted a few times. The chain couples TRBV7-9 to TRBJ1-2, with D possibly being TRBD1 (5 bases). The CDR3 is 14 residues long. CDR1 and CDR2 (germline): SEHNR, FQNEAQ (reference sequence). V was pared by 5 bases and J by 8 bases, with 18 bases between. The CDR3 DNA sequence: TGTGCCAGCAGCCTACCTGGTAAAGGGGAAGGCTACACCTTC. This sequence encodes CASSLPGKGEGYTF.

This clonotype appeared many times. In DNA form, the CDR3 reads TGTGCCAGCAGCGCCAGGAGGGGGGATGAAAAACTGTTTTTT. This translates into CASSARRGDEKLFF. V is TRBV7-6 and J is TRBJ1-4; TRBD1 is a possible D gene (6 bases). V was pared by 5 bases and J by 6 bases, with 13 bases between. CDR3 length: 14 residues. CDR1 and CDR2 from the germline V gene are SGHVS and FNYEAQ.

The chain is built from TRBV29-1 and TRBJ2-5; D might be TRBD1 or TRBD2, each matching 7 bases. Trimming took off 4 bases at V and 5 bases at J, with 14 bases between the two ends. This CDR3 has 13 residues. Per the germline V gene, CDR1 is SQVTM and CDR2 is ANQGSEA. CDR3 DNA: TGCAGCGTTGGGCGCAGGGGGGGCGAGACCCAGTACTTC. It encodes CSVGRRGGETQYF.

Many counts were recorded for this clonotype. The V gene is TRBV28, the J gene TRBJ2-7, with TRBD1 matching over 10 bases. J gave up 2 bases and V 3 bases, and 1 base lay outside the gene matches. The CDR3 is made up of 14 amino acids. Germline assignment: CDR1 MDHEN and CDR2 SYDVKM. CDR3 sequence: CASSFGTGAYEQYF. DNA for the CDR3: TGTGCCAGCAGTTTCGGGACAGGGGCCTACGAGCAGTACTTC.

The sample holds a few counts of this clonotype. This sequence joins TRBV5-1 and TRBJ2-7, with 8 bases lining up with TRBD1. The CDR3 totals 15 residues. CDR1 SGHRS and CDR2 YFSETQ come from the germline V gene. J lost 2 bases, V lost 2 bases, and 6 bases had no gene match. The CDR3 DNA reads TGCGCCAGCAGCTTCGGACAGGGTTCGACCTACGAGCAGTACTTC. The encoded protein is CASSFGQGSTYEQYF.

This clonotype appeared a single time. This chain uses TRBV27 with TRBJ1-1; 7 bases line up with TRBD1. V dropped 4 bases and J dropped 12; count of bases not matched to a gene: 11. This CDR3 is 13 amino acids long. In germline, CDR1 is MNHEY, CDR2 SMNVEV (reference sequence). In DNA form, the CDR3 reads TGTGCCAGCAGTTCGATCTCTCAGGGGGGATCTTTCTTT. Amino acid sequence: CASSSISQGGSFF.

This clonotype was seen only a few times. J is TRBJ1-2 and V is TRBV28; D perhaps matches TRBD1 (5 bases). This CDR3 spans 15 amino acids. Germline loops: CDR1 MDHEN, CDR2 SYDVKM. With 5 bases removed from V and 8 bases from J, the gap between germline ends came to 21 bases. The CDR3: CASSTPTGTANGYTF. CDR3 sequence (DNA): TGTGCCAGCAGTACCCCGACCGGGACGGCCAACGGCTACACCTTC.

The chain is built from TRBV5-1 and TRBJ2-1; a possible D gene is TRBD2 (6 bases). The CDR3 consists of 16 residues. Trimming shortened V by 0 bases and J by 0 bases, and 10 bases separated the two germline ends. Germline lookup yields CDR1 SGHRS and CDR2 YFSETQ. CDR3 loop: CASSLDGGHSYNEQFF. CDR3 DNA: TGCGCCAGCAGCTTGGACGGAGGGCACTCCTACAATGAGCAGTTCTTC.